This note documents a single T cell receptor (beta chain) sequence. This specimen comes from a study of blood T cell repertoires in COVID-19. The protocol was immunoSEQ multiplex PCR, while the TCRdb copy is restricted to in-frame clones and leaves out a portion. Here the sample spans 430,000 or so clones, about 90% being singletons. Germline V gene lookup returns CDR1 SGHVS and CDR2 FNYEAQ. Germline trimming cut 3 bases from V and 5 bases from J; bases unmatched to any gene: 11. The CDR3 length is 17 residues. The V gene is TRBV7-6, the J gene TRBJ2-4; the match to TRBD1 covers 9 bases. Sequencing used peripheral blood. The source of this sequence is a man younger than 35 with COVID-19, enrolled during active disease. DNA for the CDR3: TGTGCCAGCAGCTTGATTCCGGGACAGGGATCGGAAAACATTCAGTACTTC. It codes for CASSLIPGQGSENIQYF.